This is a list of T cell receptor beta chains from one sample in a study of shared clonotypes between healthy human individuals. Profiling relied on immunoSEQ multiplex PCR, and the TCRdb table lists in-frame clones only, not all of them. This sample has hundreds of thousands of clones, with around 97% found just once. Specimen: naive CD4+ T cells sorted from blood. These receptor sequences come from a woman aged 30 to 39 in good health. The CDR3 runs from the conserved cysteine through the conserved F or W. A D gene is named only where the DNA matches it firmly. The listing skips clone size in some rows; elsewhere it reads once, few, many or a size class.

clone size	D gene	V gene	J gene	CDR3 protein	CDR3 DNA
.	.	TRBV6-6	TRBJ2-5	CASSYSGLETQYF	TGTGCCAGCAGTTACTCAGGGTTAGAGACCCAGTACTTC
.	.	TRBV5-1	TRBJ2-7	CASSLGRGAGAYEQYF	TGCGCCAGCAGCTTGGGTAGGGGTGCGGGTGCCTACGAGCAGTACTTC
.	TRBD2	TRBV5-1	TRBJ2-7	CASSLAGFSGSGYEQYF	TGCGCCAGCAGCTTGGCCGGTTTTAGCGGGAGTGGATACGAGCAGTACTTC
.	TRBD2	TRBV7-2	TRBJ2-2	CASSLGWLAGTGELFF	TGTGCCAGCAGCTTAGGTTGGTTAGCGGGCACCGGGGAGCTGTTTTTT
.	.	TRBV2	TRBJ2-3	CASRGDTDTQYF	TGTGCCAGCAGGGGGGACACAGATACGCAGTATTTT
.	.	TRBV5-1	TRBJ2-7	CASSLGGEQYF	TGCGCCAGCAGCTTGGGGGGCGAGCAGTACTTC
.	TRBD1	TRBV30	TRBJ1-4	CAWRQGVLRPNEKLFF	TGTGCCTGGAGACAGGGGGTTTTACGTCCTAATGAAAAACTGTTTTTT
few	TRBD1	TRBV6-5	TRBJ1-2	CASSARDRGGYGYTF	TGTGCCAGCAGTGCAAGGGACAGGGGTGGCTATGGCTACACCTTC
.	.	TRBV25-1	TRBJ2-4	CASSEPGLAKNIQYF	TGTGCCAGCAGTGAGCCGGGACTAGCCAAAAACATTCAGTACTTC
.	TRBD1	TRBV27	TRBJ1-1	CASSRDRENTEAFF	TGTGCCAGCAGTCGGGACAGAGAGAACACTGAAGCTTTCTTT
.	.	TRBV27	TRBJ2-7	CASSSKSTSNSEQYF	TGTGCCAGCAGTTCAAAAAGCACTAGCAATAGCGAGCAGTACTTC
few	.	TRBV19	TRBJ1-2	CASSPGRGYGYTF	TGTGCCAGTAGCCCAGGGAGGGGCTACGGCTACACCTTC
.	.	TRBV10-2	TRBJ2-5	CASSEQKETQYF	TGCGCCAGCAGTGAACAGAAAGAGACCCAGTACTTC
.	TRBD1	TRBV11-2	TRBJ2-3	CASSTGQLGSTDTQYF	TGTGCCAGCAGCACGGGACAGTTAGGATCAACAGATACGCAGTATTTT